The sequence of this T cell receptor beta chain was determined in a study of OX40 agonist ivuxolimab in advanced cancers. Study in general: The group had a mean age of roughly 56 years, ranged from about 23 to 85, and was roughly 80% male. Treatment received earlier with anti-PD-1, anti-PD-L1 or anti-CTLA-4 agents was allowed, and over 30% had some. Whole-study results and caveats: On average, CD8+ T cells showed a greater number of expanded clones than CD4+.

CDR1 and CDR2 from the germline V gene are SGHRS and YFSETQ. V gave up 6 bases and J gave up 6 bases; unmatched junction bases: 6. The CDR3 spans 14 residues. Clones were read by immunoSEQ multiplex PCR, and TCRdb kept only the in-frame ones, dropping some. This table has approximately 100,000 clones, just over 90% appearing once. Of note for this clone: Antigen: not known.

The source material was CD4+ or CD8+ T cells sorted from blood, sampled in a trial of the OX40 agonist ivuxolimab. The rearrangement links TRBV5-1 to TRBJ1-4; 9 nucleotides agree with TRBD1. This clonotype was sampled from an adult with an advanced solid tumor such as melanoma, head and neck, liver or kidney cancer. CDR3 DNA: TGCGCCAGCACACCGGGACAGGGCGATGAAAAACTGTTTTTT. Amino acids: CASTPGQGDEKLFF.